Presented here are 30 T cell receptor beta chains from one specimen sequenced in a study of CD4+ T cells in melanoma (dated 2022 in TCRdb). Library prep was done by the immunoSEQ multiplex PCR assay. TCRdb stores this immuneACCESS table with in-frame sequences only. Part of the clones is absent; in the studies checked, under half of the shortfall reflects unresolved V genes, and no reason is known for the rest. The sample has about 13,000 clones on record, 60% to 75% of them singletons. The ten largest clones take up 11% of the sample. Material for sequencing was cells from a culture (not recorded whether cultured in vitro). These receptors were taken from a human donor with melanoma.

J is TRBJ2-5 and V is TRBV7-2; D not resolved. V lost 3 bases and J lost 5, with 16 bases in between. Germline lookup yields CDR1 SGHTA and CDR2 FQGNSA. This CDR3 has 15 residues. The CDR3 loop is CASSFGTTVRETQYF. CDR3 bases: TGTGCCAGCAGCTTTGGCACCACGGTTCGGGAGACCCAGTACTTC.

J is TRBJ2-3 and V is TRBV5-1; D might be TRBD1 or TRBD2, each matching 6 bases. Trimming removed 2 bases from V and 5 bases from J, with 15 bases in between. Germline V gene sequence: CDR1 SGHRS, CDR2 YFSETQ. This CDR3 region has 15 residues. CDR3 DNA sequence: TGCGCCAGCAGCTTCGGGTCAGGGGAGGTAGATACGCAGTATTTT. This translates into CASSFGSGEVDTQYF.

In its sample, this clone was seen a few times. J is TRBJ1-1 and V is TRBV5-1, with a possible D match to TRBD1 (5 bases). The germline V gene has CDR1 SGHRS and CDR2 YFSETQ. V was cut by 4 bases and J by 0 bases, with 10 bases left in between. CDR3 length equals 14 residues. CDR3 in amino acids: CASSNDRLNTEAFF. The CDR3 coding sequence is TGCGCCAGCAGCAATGACAGACTGAACACTGAAGCTTTCTTT.

This sequence joins TRBV18 and TRBJ2-7, with 7 bases identical to TRBD2. V trimming: 4 bases; J trimming: 3 bases; junction bases outside the gene matches: 3. This CDR3 is built from 13 residues. Germline V lookup: CDR1 KGHSH, CDR2 LQKENI. CDR3: CASSRGGIYEQYF. Written as DNA, the CDR3 is TGTGCCAGCTCACGGGGGGGGATCTACGAGCAGTACTTC.

The chain combines TRBV7-9 with TRBJ2-1; D is perhaps TRBD1 (6 bases). Looked up from germline, CDR1 is SEHNR and CDR2 is FQNEAQ (reference sequence). This CDR3 spans 18 amino acids. V was shortened by 2 bases and J by 5 bases, with 22 bases between the two germline ends. CDR3 sequence reads: CASSLIYRQGKPHNEQFF. DNA of the CDR3: TGTGCCAGCAGCTTAATCTATAGGCAGGGGAAGCCCCACAATGAGCAGTTCTTC.

J is TRBJ1-5 and V is TRBV23-1; the D is unclear. TRBV23-1 is flagged as an ORF with uncertain function. V was clipped by 0 bases and J by 5 bases, with 11 bases between them. The CDR3 has 15 residues. CDR3 region: CASSQSFGDYQPQHF. For the CDR3, the DNA is TGCGCCAGCAGTCAATCCTTCGGGGATTATCAGCCCCAGCATTTT.

This sequence joins TRBV6-5 and TRBJ2-1, with 10 bases aligning to TRBD2. CDR1 is MNHEY, CDR2 SVGAGI, per germline. The length of the CDR3 is 15 residues. The V segment lost 6 bases and the J segment 5 bases; nucleotides outside the gene matches: 7. Here the CDR3 DNA reads TGTGCCAGCAGCGTCCTAGCGGGGGCCCACAATGAGCAGTTCTTC. It encodes CASSVLAGAHNEQFF.

The chain combines TRBV7-6 with TRBJ2-1, with 9 bases identical to TRBD2. The CDR3 consists of 13 residues. V lost 8 bases to trimming and J lost 9 bases; unmatched junction nucleotides: 8. Germline loops: CDR1 SGHVS, CDR2 FNYEAQ. The CDR3 sequence: CASAGGAKGEQFF. As DNA, the CDR3 is TGTGCCAGCGCGGGGGGGGCGAAAGGTGAGCAGTTCTTC.

The chain joins TRBV18 to TRBJ1-4; no clear D gene. The germline gives CDR1 KGHSH, CDR2 LQKENI. V was clipped by 2 bases and J by 7 bases, with 8 bases between them. This CDR3 region has 13 residues. The CDR3 sequence is CASSPERAEKLFF. CDR3 nucleotides: TGTGCCAGCTCACCAGAAAGGGCTGAAAAACTGTTTTTT.

The V gene is TRBV9, the J gene TRBJ2-1; 14 positions agree with TRBD2. This CDR3 is 13 amino acids long. With 3 bases clipped from V and 10 bases from J, the junction kept 0 bases outside the gene matches. CDR1 and CDR2 (germline): SGDLS, YYNGEE. CDR3 amino acids: CASSGTSGGEQFF. Written as DNA, the CDR3 is TGTGCCAGCAGCGGGACTAGCGGGGGGGAGCAGTTCTTC.

The chain carries TRBV27 and TRBJ1-4, with D perhaps matching TRBD1 (5 bases). The V gene lost 5 bases and the J gene lost 7 bases, with 17 bases spanning the gap. Germline CDR1 reads MNHEY; CDR2 reads SMNVEV (reference sequence). This CDR3 spans 15 amino acids. CDR3: CASSTQGARAEKLFF. The CDR3 DNA is TGTGCCAGCAGTACGCAAGGGGCGAGAGCTGAAAAACTGTTTTTT.

The V gene is TRBV5-4, the J gene TRBJ1-1; D remains ambiguous. The CDR3 is 15 residues long. Germline V gives CDR1 SGHNT, CDR2 YYREEE (reference sequence). The V and J ends lost 1 base and 0 bases respectively, with 10 bases between them. In DNA, the CDR3 is TGTGCCAGCAGCTTGTACGAGCGGTTGAACACTGAAGCTTTCTTT. Protein: CASSLYERLNTEAFF.

This sequence joins TRBV6-5 and TRBJ1-1; perhaps TRBD1 as D (5 bases). CDR1 and CDR2 (germline): MNHEY, SVGAGI. The CDR3 is made up of 14 amino acids. Trimming shortened V by 0 bases and J by 5 bases, and 10 bases separated the two germline ends. The CDR3 loop reads CASSYSPGATEAFF. The CDR3 DNA is TGTGCCAGCAGTTACTCGCCCGGGGCGACTGAAGCTTTCTTT.

The chain recombines TRBV2 with TRBJ2-7; 8 nucleotides align to TRBD1. There are 15 residues in the CDR3. Trimming removed 3 bases from V and 3 bases from J; junction bases left unmatched: 7. Per germline, CDR1 SNHLY and CDR2 FYNNEI. This chain's CDR3 is CASSDEAGGRYEQYF. In DNA, the CDR3 is TGTGCCAGCAGTGATGAGGCAGGGGGCCGCTACGAGCAGTACTTC.

This chain connects TRBV2 to TRBJ2-2; D might be TRBD1 (5 bases). Per the germline V gene, CDR1 is SNHLY and CDR2 is FYNNEI. This CDR3 is built from 11 residues. Trimming took 10 bases from V and 4 from J, leaving 7 bases between them. CDR3 DNA sequence: TGTGCCACGCAGGGCACCGGGGAGCTGTTTTTT. It encodes CATQGTGELFF.

V usage is TRBV2 and J usage is TRBJ1-5; no firm D call. The CDR3 runs to 11 residues. Per the germline V gene, CDR1 is SNHLY and CDR2 is FYNNEI. V gave up 4 bases and J gave up 7 bases, with 5 bases separating them. CDR3 loop: CASSVGQPQHF. The DNA for the CDR3 is TGTGCCAGCAGTGTGGGGCAGCCCCAGCATTTT. Based on the CDR3 plus reference TRBV2 and TRBJ1-5, the full variable domain is EPEVTQTPSHQVTQMGQEVILRCVPISNHLYFYWYRQILGQKVEFLVSFYNNEISEKSEIFDDQFSVERPDGSNFTLKIRSTKLEDSAMYFCASSVGQPQHFGDGTRLSIL.

The chain employs TRBV5-6 and TRBJ2-2; 11 positions match TRBD2. The ends lost 1 base at V and 1 base at J; junction bases unmatched: 3. The CDR3 consists of 17 residues. Germline V gives CDR1 SGHDT, CDR2 YYEEEE. CDR3 amino acids: CASSLFGLAGNTGELFF. CDR3 nucleotide sequence: TGTGCCAGCAGCTTGTTCGGACTAGCGGGGAACACCGGGGAGCTGTTTTTT.

The chain has TRBV7-8 and TRBJ2-7; 7 bases align to TRBD1. In germline, CDR1 is SGHVS, CDR2 FQNEAQ. The CDR3 is made up of 16 amino acids. V trimming: 5 bases; J trimming: 3 bases; junction bases outside the gene matches: 13. The CDR3 sequence is CASSALRQGGYYEQYF. CDR3 DNA: TGTGCCAGCAGCGCCCTTCGACAGGGTGGCTACTACGAGCAGTACTTC.

This clone was counted a few times. V gene TRBV7-3 combines with J gene TRBJ1-6, with TRBD1 matching over 8 bases. The CDR3 consists of 14 residues. The ends lost 3 bases at V and 7 bases at J; junction bases unmatched: 2. Germline V gene data show CDR1 as SGHTA and CDR2 as FQGTGA. CDR3 amino acids: CASSLGTGNSPLHF. In DNA form, the CDR3 reads TGTGCCAGCAGCTTGGGGACAGGAAATTCACCCCTCCACTTT.

The gene calls are TRBV9 and TRBJ2-3; 12 bases are a match to TRBD1. J was trimmed by 6 bases and V by 2 bases; bases with no gene match: 10. The CDR3 sequence is 17 residues long. Germline lookup yields CDR1 SGDLS and CDR2 YYNGEE. The CDR3 region is CASSVVSGTGGYDTQYF. CDR3 nucleotide sequence: TGTGCCAGCAGCGTTGTATCCGGGACAGGGGGCTACGATACGCAGTATTTT.

This clone has just a few counts. This rearrangement joins TRBV7-9 to TRBJ2-1; D unclear. Germline V gene lookup returns CDR1 SEHNR and CDR2 FQNEAQ (reference sequence). V lost 6 bases and J 1 base, leaving 7 bases between the germline ends. The CDR3 has 13 amino acids. The CDR3 reads CASRASSYNEQFF. In DNA form, the CDR3 reads TGTGCCAGCAGAGCGTCTTCCTACAATGAGCAGTTCTTC. Full variable domain (outside the CDR3, taken from reference TRBV7-9 and TRBJ2-1): DTGVSQNPRHKITKRGQNVTFRCDPISEHNRLYWYRQTLGQGPEFLTYFQNEAQLEKSRLLSDRFSAERPKGSFSTLEIQRTEQGDSAMYLCASRASSYNEQFFGPGTRLTVL.

V gene TRBV5-1 combines with J gene TRBJ2-5, with D perhaps matching TRBD1 (5 bases). Looked up from germline, CDR1 is SGHRS and CDR2 is YFSETQ. With 1 base removed from V and 2 bases from J, the gap between germline ends came to 9 bases. CDR3 length: 14 amino acids. CDR3: CASSLFGAQETQYF. CDR3 bases: TGCGCCAGCAGCTTGTTTGGGGCTCAAGAGACCCAGTACTTC.

The genes are TRBV5-6 and TRBJ2-5; D ambiguous. CDR1 is SGHDT and CDR2 is YYEEEE in the germline V gene. The CDR3 runs 11 residues. V lost 1 base to trimming and J lost 3 bases, with 1 base between them. As DNA, the CDR3 is TGTGCCAGCAGCTTGAAAGAGACCCAGTACTTC. Protein sequence: CASSLKETQYF.

The sample holds a few counts of this clone. This sequence joins TRBV5-6 and TRBJ1-6, with D perhaps matching TRBD1 (6 bases). The CDR3 contains 13 residues. The germline CDR1 and CDR2 sequences are SGHDT and YYEEEE. Trimming removed 8 bases from V and 5 bases from J, with 11 bases in between. For the CDR3, the DNA is TGTGCCAGTACGGACAGAAATAATTCACCCCTCCACTTT. Amino acids: CASTDRNNSPLHF.

This clone turned up a few times. The genes are TRBV6-1 and TRBJ2-1; TRBD2 aligns across 10 bases. V trimming: 4 bases; J trimming: 3 bases; junction bases outside the gene matches: 6. Germline V CDR1 and CDR2: MNHNS, SASEGT. CDR3 length: 16 residues. The CDR3 loop is CASSGASGGLYNEQFF. In DNA form, the CDR3 reads TGTGCCAGCAGTGGCGCTAGCGGGGGTCTCTACAATGAGCAGTTCTTC.

The rearrangement links TRBV6-5 to TRBJ1-3; the D is unclear. This CDR3 is 13 amino acids long. Germline assignment: CDR1 MNHEY and CDR2 SVGAGI. V lost 7 bases and J lost 0, with 7 bases in between. The CDR3 protein is CASTQLSGNTIYF. As DNA, the CDR3 is TGTGCCAGCACGCAGCTCTCTGGAAACACCATATATTTT.

This clone was observed a handful of times. The genes are TRBV2 and TRBJ2-7; 8 bases match TRBD1. This CDR3 spans 14 amino acids. V dropped 6 bases and J dropped 4; count of bases not matched to a gene: 8. Germline lookup yields CDR1 SNHLY and CDR2 FYNNEI. This CDR3 reads CASRKDRVYYEQYF. In DNA, the CDR3 is TGTGCCAGCAGGAAGGACAGGGTTTATTACGAGCAGTACTTC.

This sequence joins TRBV19 and TRBJ2-3; 12 bases align to TRBD2. The germline V gene encodes CDR1 LNHDA and CDR2 SQIVND (reference sequence). The CDR3 totals 14 residues. V shed 4 bases and J 4 bases; nucleotides not matched to a gene: 0. Here the CDR3 DNA reads TGTGCCAGTAGTACTAGCGGGGGGGCAGATACGCAGTATTTT. Amino acids: CASSTSGGADTQYF. Full variable domain (outside the CDR3, taken from reference TRBV19 and TRBJ2-3): DGGITQSPKYLFRKEGQNVTLSCEQNLNHDAMYWYRQDPGQGLRLIYYSQIVNDFQKGDIAEGYSVSREKKESFPLTVTSAQKNPTAFYLCASSTSGGADTQYFGPGTRLTVL.

The CDR3 DNA follows: TGTGCCAGCAGATCGAGGGATGCAGCTGAAGCTTTCTTT. Residues: CASRSRDAAEAFF. This rearrangement joins TRBV2 to TRBJ1-1, with unresolved D. Trimming shortened V by 6 bases and J by 6 bases, and 14 bases separated the two germline ends. CDR3 length: 13 residues. Germline lookup yields CDR1 SNHLY and CDR2 FYNNEI.

V is TRBV5-4 and J is TRBJ1-2, with no clear D. V was cut by 0 bases and J by 4 bases, with 4 bases left in between. CDR1 is SGHNT and CDR2 is YYREEE in the germline V gene (reference sequence). The CDR3 is 12 residues long. CDR3: CASSLGGYGYTF. CDR3 DNA sequence: TGTGCCAGCAGCTTGGGGGGCTATGGCTACACCTTC.